The rows below give T cell receptor beta chains drawn from one sample of a study of STAT5B mutations in CD4+ large granular lymphocyte leukemia. Assay used: immunoSEQ multiplex PCR; TCRdb lists only in-frame clones, some missing. This table holds around 25,000 clones, 55% to 75% found once. The sample taken for sequencing was CD4+ T cells from blood buffy coats. The receptors here all came from a human donor in good health. The CDR3 runs from the conserved cysteine through the conserved F or W. A D gene is named only where the DNA matches it firmly. A row's size may be missing; if present it is once, few, many or a size class.

V gene	J gene	clone size	D gene	CDR3 protein
TRBV29-1	TRBJ1-2	NA	NA	CSVLGVGGYTF
TRBV18	TRBJ2-7	NA	NA	CASSPYRGPIPPYEQYF
TRBV7-9	TRBJ2-6	few	NA	CASSLTFSGANVLTF
TRBV6-5	TRBJ1-2	NA	NA	CASSYDIYGYTF
TRBV6-6	TRBJ2-5	NA	TRBD2	CASRYHGLAGETQYF
TRBV6-5	TRBJ2-7	NA	TRBD1	CASSVGGQGVREQYF
TRBV30	TRBJ2-1	NA	TRBD2	CALRGTGGSSYSEQFF
TRBV11-2	TRBJ2-2	NA	TRBD1	CASSYYRGGTGELFF
TRBV7-2	TRBJ1-6	NA	TRBD1	CASSLAGTGTSPLHF
TRBV14	TRBJ1-2	NA	TRBD1	CASSPGQGYGYTF
TRBV12-5	TRBJ2-3	NA	NA	CASGLPVGGKDTQYF
TRBV18	TRBJ2-2	NA	TRBD1	CASSPLQGLGTGELFF
TRBV15	TRBJ1-1	NA	TRBD1	CATSRDGQVNTEAFF
TRBV7-9	TRBJ1-4	few	TRBD1	CASRTTSRDRGGTNEKLFF
TRBV21-1	TRBJ1-2	NA	NA	CASSKRADREMPNGYTF
TRBV5-1	TRBJ2-7	NA	NA	CASSSGPSYEQYF
TRBV6-1	TRBJ2-2	NA	NA	CASCERGNTGELFF
TRBV7-9	TRBJ1-1	NA	NA	CASSLARGPNTEAFF
TRBV7-2	TRBJ2-2	few	TRBD2	CASSLGTSGANTGELFF
TRBV11-2	TRBJ1-2	few	NA	CASSQARRGFSFGYTF
TRBV29-1	TRBJ2-2	NA	NA	CSVRDTGELFF
TRBV28	TRBJ1-2	NA	NA	CASSPTQTGNWLGYTF
TRBV19	TRBJ2-3	NA	NA	CASRATSFYTDTQYF
TRBV4-1	TRBJ1-1	few	TRBD1	CASSQDEAGGTEAFF
TRBV7-8	TRBJ2-5	NA	NA	CASSSRRWNQETQYF
TRBV5-1	TRBJ2-1	NA	TRBD2	CASSSLAGGGYNEQFF
TRBV9	TRBJ1-4	once	NA	CASSVGAGVGEKLFF
TRBV5-1	TRBJ1-1	NA	NA	CASSLASGGTEAFF
TRBV7-9	TRBJ2-7	NA	NA	CASSLGQNSYEQYF
TRBV5-5	TRBJ1-5	NA	TRBD1	CASSGGDRGQPQHF
TRBV19	TRBJ1-1	NA	NA	CASSTGRLGAFF
TRBV6-5	TRBJ2-7	NA	TRBD2	CASSTSGGTYEQYF
TRBV6-1	TRBJ1-1	NA	NA	CASSEEGAVWGEAFF
TRBV19	TRBJ1-1	few	TRBD1	CASMLGQVNTEAFF
TRBV7-6	TRBJ2-1	NA	NA	CANITGGREYNEQFF
TRBV18	TRBJ2-1	NA	TRBD1	CASSPPGTGRLKGNEQFF
TRBV9	TRBJ2-1	NA	NA	CASSPQVNEQFF
TRBV7-2	TRBJ2-7	NA	TRBD1	CASSLERGRGLHEQYF
TRBV19	TRBJ1-2	few	NA	CASSISFFRGMAYGYTF
TRBV19	TRBJ1-2	few	NA	CASGHEGGYTF
TRBV7-6	TRBJ2-3	NA	NA	CASSFRWADTQYF
TRBV29-1	TRBJ2-2	NA	NA	CSARELNTGELFF
TRBV30	TRBJ1-3	NA	NA	CAWSVLVGVGNTIYF
TRBV28	TRBJ2-2	NA	NA	CASSLETRSQNTGELFF
TRBV4-1	TRBJ2-3	NA	NA	CASNPPNTDTQYF
TRBV28	TRBJ1-1	NA	TRBD1	CASSSTGTGNTEAFF
TRBV13	TRBJ2-7	NA	NA	CASSSYAGTQNYEQYF
TRBV6-6	TRBJ2-3	NA	NA	CASSYSWTSDTQYF
TRBV28	TRBJ1-1	NA	NA	CASRSFRTEAFF
TRBV5-6	TRBJ2-5	few	NA	CASSFPHQETQYF
TRBV9	TRBJ2-5	NA	TRBD2	CASSVREGSQETQYF
TRBV19	TRBJ1-2	NA	TRBD1	CASSIGTGGSPGNYGYTF